The 10 T cell receptor beta chains reported below all come from one sample, sequenced in a study of T cells after yellow fever vaccination. One entry per CDR3 protein results from TCRdb running MiXCR on the 5' RACE reads. This table holds roughly 120,000 distinct CDR3 sequences, 6.5% to 9% found once. This material consisted of CD4+ T cells sorted from PBMCs, taken 45 days after the first yellow fever vaccination. These receptors all come from a man aged 18 to 35 who received the YFV17D yellow fever vaccine.

Details on this clonotype: A much larger clone is a single base away; this may be a read error. The chain employs TRBV11-2 and TRBJ2-5; TRBD1 matches at 8 bases. Looked up from germline, CDR1 is SGHAT and CDR2 is FQNNGV. This CDR3 has 14 amino acids. For the CDR3, the DNA is TGTGCCAGCAGCGCCCGGACAGGGCAAGAGAACCAGTACTTC. Protein: CASSARTGQENQYF.

This clonotype was found many times. This chain connects TRBV7-9 to TRBJ2-6, with unresolved D. This CDR3 comprises 12 residues. CDR1 is SEHNR and CDR2 is FQNEAQ in the germline V gene (reference sequence). With 8 bases removed from V and 7 bases from J, the gap between germline ends came to 9 bases. This CDR3 reads CASGSGANVLTF. The CDR3 bases are TGTGCCAGCGGTTCAGGAGCCAACGTCCTGACTTTC.

Ten or more counts support this clonotype. This rearrangement joins TRBV3-1 to TRBJ2-7, with 9 nucleotides matching TRBD1. The ends lost 4 bases at V and 0 bases at J; junction bases unmatched: 7. The germline V gene has CDR1 LGHDT and CDR2 YNNKEL (reference sequence). This CDR3 comprises 16 residues. CDR3 amino acids: CASSLGTGSSSYEQYV. As DNA, the CDR3 is TGTGCCAGCAGCCTTGGGACAGGGTCTAGCTCCTACGAGCAGTACGTC.

J is TRBJ2-5 and V is TRBV5-6; D gene unclear. Per the germline V gene, CDR1 is SGHDT and CDR2 is YYEEEE. V was pared by 1 base and J by 5 bases, with 12 bases between. The CDR3 consists of 14 residues. The CDR3: CASSLSSLFETQYF. CDR3 in DNA: TGTGCCAGCAGCTTGTCCTCCCTCTTCGAGACCCAGTACTTC.

This clonotype was seen ten or more times. The rearrangement links TRBV5-5 to TRBJ2-5; no clear D. Trimming took off 2 bases at V and 1 base at J, with 12 bases between the two ends. This CDR3 has 15 residues. Germline V lookup: CDR1 SGHKS, CDR2 YYEKEE (reference sequence). As DNA, the CDR3 is TGTGCCAGCAGCTTCGAGCACCCGTCCCAAGAGACCCAGTACTTC. It specifies CASSFEHPSQETQYF.

In this sample, this clonotype turned up many times. The chain carries TRBV12-3 or TRBV12-4 and TRBJ1-1; 10 nucleotides match TRBD1. V gave up 6 bases and J gave up 4 bases; unmatched junction bases: 8. CDR3 size: 15 residues. CDR3 protein: CASSPTTGGSTEAFF. The CDR3, as DNA: TGTGCCAGCAGCCCTACGACAGGGGGCTCCACTGAAGCTTTCTTT.

This clonotype was detected ten times or more. V is TRBV7-9 and J is TRBJ2-5, with D tentatively TRBD1 (5 bases). The CDR3 sequence is 13 residues long. Germline assignment: CDR1 SEHNR and CDR2 FQNEAQ (reference sequence). Trimming pared 5 bases from V and 1 base from J, leaving 8 bases between. CDR3 sequence: CASSRQPQETQYF. In DNA form, the CDR3 reads TGTGCCAGCAGCCGACAGCCCCAAGAGACCCAGTACTTC.

In this sample, this clonotype turned up many times. In nucleotides, the CDR3 is TGTGCCAGCAGCCGACTCTTGTACCAAGAGACCCAGTACTTC. Translating it yields CASSRLLYQETQYF. V gene TRBV11-2 combines with J gene TRBJ2-5; D gene ambiguous. The CDR3 has 14 residues. Trimming stripped 5 bases from V and 0 bases from J, with 10 bases between. Germline V gene sequence: CDR1 SGHAT, CDR2 FQNNGV.

This clonotype appeared many times. The chain is built from TRBV5-1 and TRBJ1-2; D unclear. CDR3 length: 13 amino acids. The V end was cut by 2 bases, the J end by 3 bases, with 8 bases between. CDR1 SGHRS and CDR2 YFSETQ come from the germline V gene. CDR3 in amino acids: CASSFTEDYGYTF. As DNA, the CDR3 is TGCGCCAGCAGCTTCACAGAGGACTATGGCTACACCTTC. Complete variable domain (other parts from reference TRBV5-1 and TRBJ1-2): KAGVTQTPRYLIKTRGQQVTLSCSPISGHRSVSWYQQTPGQGLQFLFEYFSETQRNKGNFPGRFSGRQFSNSRSEMNVSTLELGDSALYLCASSFTEDYGYTFGSGTRLTVV.

A few counts support this clonotype. The V and J genes are TRBV6-2 or TRBV6-3 and TRBJ2-3; 8 nucleotides match TRBD2. The CDR3 consists of 15 residues. V was pared by 6 bases and J by 3 bases, with 8 bases of the junction left unmatched. Germline values: CDR1 MNHEY, CDR2 SVGEGT. CDR3: CASRPGGGLTDTQYF. In DNA form, the CDR3 reads TGTGCCAGCAGACCCGGGGGGGGCCTTACAGATACGCAGTATTTT.